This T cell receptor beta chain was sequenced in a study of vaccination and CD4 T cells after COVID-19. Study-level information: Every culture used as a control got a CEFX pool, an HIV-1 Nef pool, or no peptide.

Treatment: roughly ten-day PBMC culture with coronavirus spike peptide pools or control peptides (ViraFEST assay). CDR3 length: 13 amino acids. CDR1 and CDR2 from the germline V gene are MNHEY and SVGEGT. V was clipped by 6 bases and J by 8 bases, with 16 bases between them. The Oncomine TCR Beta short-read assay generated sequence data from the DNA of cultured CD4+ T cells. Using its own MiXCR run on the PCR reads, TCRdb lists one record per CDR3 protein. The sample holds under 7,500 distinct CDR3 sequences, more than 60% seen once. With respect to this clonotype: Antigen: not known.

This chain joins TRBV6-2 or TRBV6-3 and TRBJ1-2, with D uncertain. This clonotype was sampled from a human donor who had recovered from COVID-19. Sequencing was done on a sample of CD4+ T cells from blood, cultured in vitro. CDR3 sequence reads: CASSRVGGNGYTF. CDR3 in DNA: TGTGCCAGCAGCCGAGTCGGAGGGAACGGCTACACCTTC.